Following are 5 T cell receptor beta chains from one sample sequenced in a study of T cell responses to AZD1222 COVID-19 vaccine. The data were produced by immunoSEQ multiplex PCR, yet TCRdb's version contains in-frame clones alone and is incomplete. The profile shows some 200,000 clones, just over 90% of them singletons. The source was peripheral blood, collected on day 0 of AZD1222 vaccination. Every receptor here comes from an adult in good health.

The rearrangement uses TRBV6-1 and TRBJ2-7, with D tentatively TRBD2 (5 bases). Trimming left V 1 base short and J 4 bases short, with 11 bases between. The germline CDR1 and CDR2 sequences are MNHNS and SASEGT. The CDR3 extends over 14 amino acids. The CDR3 sequence: CASSEGGVWYEQYF. The CDR3 nucleotides are TGTGCCAGCAGTGAAGGGGGAGTATGGTACGAGCAGTACTTC.

The genes are TRBV5-4 and TRBJ2-6; D gene unclear. Trimming stripped 1 base from V and 4 bases from J, with 6 bases between. This CDR3 is 14 amino acids long. Germline CDR1 and CDR2: SGHNT and YYREEE (reference sequence). CDR3 residues: CASSLRSGANVLTF. CDR3 in DNA: TGTGCCAGCAGCTTGCGATCCGGGGCCAACGTCCTGACTTTC.

The rearrangement joins TRBV30 to TRBJ2-1, with D perhaps matching TRBD2 (6 bases). Per germline, CDR1 GTSNPN and CDR2 SVGIG (reference sequence). Trimming cost V 1 base and J 6 bases, with 19 bases left between them. This CDR3 contains 16 residues. CDR3 in DNA: TGTGCCTGGAGTGGGGGTGGTAGCGGAGGGCTCAATGAGCAGTTCTTC. This codes for CAWSGGGSGGLNEQFF.

The chain couples TRBV5-6 to TRBJ2-6; no clear D gene. This CDR3 contains 16 residues. CDR1 is SGHDT and CDR2 is YYEEEE in the germline V gene. V was trimmed by 0 bases and J by 0 bases, leaving 7 bases between them. The CDR3 sequence is CASSLVVSSGANVLTF. Written as DNA, the CDR3 is TGTGCCAGCAGCTTGGTTGTCTCCTCTGGGGCCAACGTCCTGACTTTC.

In DNA form, the CDR3 reads TGTGCCAGCAGCGTAGGGGTGGGGTGGGAGACCCAGTACTTC. Translated: CASSVGVGWETQYF. The chain carries TRBV9 and TRBJ2-5; D not resolved. Germline loops: CDR1 SGDLS, CDR2 YYNGEE. V dropped 0 bases and J dropped 5 bases, with 11 bases sitting between them. This CDR3 spans 14 amino acids.